The present TCR beta chain was sequenced within a study of shared clonotypes between healthy human individuals (dated by TCRdb to the early 2020s). About the study as a whole: Three men and two women, aged 18 to 49 years, made up the cohort. To increase sequencing depth and limit assay-specific biases, TCR repertoire library preparation and sequencing were carried out by different laboratories using diverse techniques. For each donor, CD4 naive and CD4 memory were each run on three plates, CD8 naive on two plates, and CD8 memory on one plate. Blood TCR repertoires of a handful of healthy adults were deeply sequenced to estimate repertoire size and the extent of clonotype sharing between individuals. Per donor, leukapheresis produced somewhere between about 0.9 and 10 billion PBMCs. Paper-wide results and their limitations: The genetic and exposure-history diversity represented was limited by the small number of donors. Based on pairwise subsampling, the degree of clonotype sharing among donors was expected to be affected by sequencing depth. Across a few donors, approximately 4.6% of naive CD4, approximately 4% of naive CD8, around 2.5% of memory CD4, and roughly 0.4% of memory CD8 clonotypes were shared. Compared with non-shared clonotypes, the clonotypes found in all four sorted-subset donors had higher generation probabilities. Only blood was sampled, and tissue TCR repertoires likely differ from those in blood. Rarefaction of sorted-subset datasets indicated incomplete sequencing despite the large sequencing depth. Estimated clonotype richness was generally larger for naive than for memory subsets.

Using the deep immunoSEQ assay, multiplex PCR amplified TCR CDR3 regions from genomic DNA. Extracted genomic DNA from each cell subset was distributed evenly across all wells of several immunoSEQ 96-well plates, and each plate was treated as a replicate. For sorted subsets, roughly 200 ng genomic DNA, equal to 30,000 or so T cell genomes, was loaded into each replicate PCR. Purified libraries were quantified with a Qubit 3.0 fluorometer, sized on a Bioanalyzer 2100, and re-quantified with the KAPA Library Quantification kit. Every immunoSEQ 96-well plate was sequenced on a dedicated single-read 150-cycle Illumina NextSeq 550 flow cell. In the authors' own workflow: The immunoSEQ output contained only junctional sequences without quality scores, so filtering could not match that applied to full-length reads. Sequences were annotated with PyIR, a Python wrapper for IgBLAST v1.9, and V/J genes and CDR3 were assigned using IMGT germline references. Reads with weak V/J assignments (E-value above 1e-6), missing CDR3, stop codons, out-of-frame junctions, or ambiguous translated residues were removed. V3J clonotypes were defined as sequences sharing the same inferred V gene, J gene, and CDR3 amino acid sequence. Percentage overlap between repertoires was computed as shared unique clonotypes divided by the size of the smaller repertoire. Three approaches were used to assess repertoire richness: RTK rarefaction, the Chao1 estimator, and Recon v2.1 estimates of unobserved clonotypes. Generation probabilities for all TCRbeta clonotypes obtained by the gDNA method from a handful of donors were computed using OLGA. TCRdb provides this immuneACCESS table in a form limited to in-frame rearrangements. Some clones are lacking; in checked studies, under half of them reflect an unresolved V gene, and why the rest are absent is not known. The DNA was the basis for D and trimming; V, J and clone size are from that table. The sample yields about 2 million clones; about 95% were counted once. Together, the top ten hold 0.13% of the sample.

Donors were healthy HIV-negative adults with no recently reported acute infections or vaccinations. All donors were Caucasian adults living in Nashville, Tennessee, USA. Magnetic negative selection was used to enrich CD4+ T cells, after which naive cells were positively selected on CD45RA and the negative fraction became the memory subset. After blood collection by leukapheresis, PBMCs were isolated using Ficoll-Histopaque density gradient centrifugation and then cryopreserved in the vapor phase of liquid nitrogen. Purity and quantity of every magnetically sorted T cell population were checked by analytical flow cytometry. Genomic DNA was isolated from each sorted fraction and quantified by UV absorbance on a Nanodrop 2000c. Notes on this clone: No cognate antigen has been identified for it. Base qualities were left out, and no much larger clone turns up one base away.

The specimen was naive CD4+ T cells sorted from blood. The sample's cell subset or site label, in plain terms: CD45RA+ positively selected. The TCR comes from a man aged 18 to 29 in good health.

The CDR3 here reads CASTPQGEKSNQPQHF. The DNA sequence reads TGTGCCAGCACCCCCCAGGGAGAAAAGAGCAATCAGCCCCAGCATTTT. Recombination linked TRBV11-2 to TRBJ1-5; TRBD1 might be the D gene, on 5 matching bases. Deletion took 7 bases off V and 1 base off J, with a span of 17 bases between the germline ends. From a lookup of the germline V gene, CDR1 and CDR2 are SGHAT and FQNNGV. From cysteine to phenylalanine, the CDR3 is 16 amino acids long. Only the CDR3 part of the read is kept: 48 bases, read in frame from the first base.